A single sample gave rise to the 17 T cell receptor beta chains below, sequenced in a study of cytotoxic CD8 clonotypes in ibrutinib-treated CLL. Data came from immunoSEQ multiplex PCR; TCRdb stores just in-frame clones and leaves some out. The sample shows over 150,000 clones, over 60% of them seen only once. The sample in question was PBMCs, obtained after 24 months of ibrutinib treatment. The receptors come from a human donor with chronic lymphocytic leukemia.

CDR3 DNA sequence: TGTGCCATCAGTGAGTCGATCCCTTACAATGAGCAGTTCTTC. Protein product: CAISESIPYNEQFF. The chain combines TRBV10-3 with TRBJ2-1; no reliable D call. CDR3 length: 14 residues. Germline V lookup: CDR1 ENHRY, CDR2 SYGVKD. V was pared by 0 bases and J by 4 bases, with 7 bases between.

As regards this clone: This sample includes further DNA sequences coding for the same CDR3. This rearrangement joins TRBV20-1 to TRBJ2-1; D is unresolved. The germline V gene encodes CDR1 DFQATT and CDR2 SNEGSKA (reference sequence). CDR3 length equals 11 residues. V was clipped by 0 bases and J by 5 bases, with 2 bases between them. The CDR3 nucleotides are TGCAGTGCTAGAGATGACAATGAGCAGTTCTTC. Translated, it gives CSARDDNEQFF.

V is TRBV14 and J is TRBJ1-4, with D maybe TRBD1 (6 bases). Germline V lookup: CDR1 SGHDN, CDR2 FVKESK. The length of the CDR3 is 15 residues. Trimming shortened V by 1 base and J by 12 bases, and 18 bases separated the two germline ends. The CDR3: CASSQGGRARGELFF. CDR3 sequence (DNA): TGTGCCAGCAGCCAAGGAGGGAGGGCCAGGGGAGAACTGTTTTTT.

The CDR3 spells CAWRESLKSWDGGYTF. In DNA, the CDR3 is TGTGCCTGGAGAGAGTCCCTGAAGTCCTGGGACGGAGGCTACACCTTC. The chain links TRBV30 to TRBJ1-2; D is perhaps TRBD1 (5 bases). V lost 3 bases and J lost 8, with 25 bases in between. Germline V gene data show CDR1 as GTSNPN and CDR2 as SVGIG (reference sequence). The CDR3 is made up of 16 amino acids. Full variable domain (remainder filled in from reference TRBV30 and TRBJ1-2): SQTIHQWPATLVQPVGSPLSLECTVEGTSNPNLYWYRQAAGRGLQLLFYSVGIGQISSEVPQNLSASRPQDRQFILSSKKLLLSDSGFYLCAWRESLKSWDGGYTFGSGTRLTVV.

The CDR3 loop is CASRGLAGVIYEQYF. In DNA, the CDR3 is TGTGCCAGCAGGGGACTAGCGGGAGTGATATACGAGCAGTACTTC. The rearrangement links TRBV6-6 to TRBJ2-7; 14 nucleotides match TRBD2. CDR3 length: 15 amino acids. Looked up from germline, CDR1 is MNHNY and CDR2 is SVGAGI (reference sequence). V dropped 6 bases and J dropped 4; count of bases not matched to a gene: 5.

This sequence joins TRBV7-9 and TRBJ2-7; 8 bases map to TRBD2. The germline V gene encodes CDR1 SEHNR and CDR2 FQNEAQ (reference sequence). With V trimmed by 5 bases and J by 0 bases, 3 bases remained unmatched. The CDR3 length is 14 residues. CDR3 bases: TGTGCCAGCAGCCCCGGGAGGGCCTCCTACGAGCAGTACTTC. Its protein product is CASSPGRASYEQYF. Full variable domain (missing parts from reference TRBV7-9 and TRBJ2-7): DTGVSQNPRHKITKRGQNVTFRCDPISEHNRLYWYRQTLGQGPEFLTYFQNEAQLEKSRLLSDRFSAERPKGSFSTLEIQRTEQGDSAMYLCASSPGRASYEQYFGPGTRLTVT.

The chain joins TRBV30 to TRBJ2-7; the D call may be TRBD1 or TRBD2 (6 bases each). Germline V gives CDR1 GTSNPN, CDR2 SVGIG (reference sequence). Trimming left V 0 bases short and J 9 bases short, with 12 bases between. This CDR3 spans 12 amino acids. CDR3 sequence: CAWSVGGMMQYF. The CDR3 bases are TGTGCCTGGAGTGTAGGGGGGATGATGCAGTACTTC.

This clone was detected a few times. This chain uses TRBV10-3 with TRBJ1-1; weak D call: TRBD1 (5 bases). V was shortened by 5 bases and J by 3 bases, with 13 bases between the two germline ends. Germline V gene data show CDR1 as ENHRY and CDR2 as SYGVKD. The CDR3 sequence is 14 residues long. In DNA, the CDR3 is TGTGCCATCAGTCGGGAAGGGGCGGACACTGAAGCTTTCTTT. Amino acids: CAISREGADTEAFF.

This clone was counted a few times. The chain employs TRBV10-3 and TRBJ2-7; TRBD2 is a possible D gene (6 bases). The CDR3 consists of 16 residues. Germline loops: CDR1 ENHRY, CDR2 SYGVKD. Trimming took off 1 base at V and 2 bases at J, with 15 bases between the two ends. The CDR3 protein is CAISELASVAPYEQYF. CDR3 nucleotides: TGTGCCATCAGTGAGTTGGCTAGCGTGGCTCCCTACGAGCAGTACTTC.

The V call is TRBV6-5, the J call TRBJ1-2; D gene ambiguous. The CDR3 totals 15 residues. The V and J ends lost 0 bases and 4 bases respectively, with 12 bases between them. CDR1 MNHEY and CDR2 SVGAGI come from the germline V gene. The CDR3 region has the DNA TGTGCCAGCAGTTACTCGGTAGGTGGAGCCTATGGCTACACCTTC. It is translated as CASSYSVGGAYGYTF.

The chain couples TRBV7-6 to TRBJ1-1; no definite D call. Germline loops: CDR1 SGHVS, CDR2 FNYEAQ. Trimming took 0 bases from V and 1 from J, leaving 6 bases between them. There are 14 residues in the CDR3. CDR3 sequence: CASSLAGGNTEAFF. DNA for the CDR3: TGTGCCAGCAGCTTAGCGGGCGGGAACACTGAAGCTTTCTTT. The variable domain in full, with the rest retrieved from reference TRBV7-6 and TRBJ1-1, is GAGVSQSPRYKVTKRGQDVALRCDPISGHVSLYWYRQALGQGPEFLTYFNYEAQQDKSGLPNDRFSAERPEGSISTLTIQRTEQRDSAMYRCASSLAGGNTEAFFGQGTRLTVV.

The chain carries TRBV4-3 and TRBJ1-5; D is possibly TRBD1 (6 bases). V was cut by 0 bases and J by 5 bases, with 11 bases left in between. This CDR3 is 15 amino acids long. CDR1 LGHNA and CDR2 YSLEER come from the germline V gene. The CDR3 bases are TGCGCCAGCAGCCAAGATGCGGACAGTTATCAGCCCCAGCATTTT. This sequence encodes CASSQDADSYQPQHF.

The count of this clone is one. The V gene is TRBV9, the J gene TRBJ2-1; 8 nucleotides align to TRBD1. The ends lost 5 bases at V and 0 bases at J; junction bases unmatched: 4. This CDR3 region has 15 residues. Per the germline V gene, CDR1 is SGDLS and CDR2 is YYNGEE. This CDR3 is CASSSTGGSYNEQFF. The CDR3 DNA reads TGTGCCAGCAGTTCCACAGGGGGCTCCTACAATGAGCAGTTCTTC.

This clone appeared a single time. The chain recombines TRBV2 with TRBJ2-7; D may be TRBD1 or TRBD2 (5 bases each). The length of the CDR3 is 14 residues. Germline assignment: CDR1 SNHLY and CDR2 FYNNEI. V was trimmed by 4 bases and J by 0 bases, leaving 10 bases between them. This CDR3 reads CASSVRGFSYEQYF. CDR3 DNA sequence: TGTGCCAGCAGTGTCCGGGGCTTCTCCTACGAGCAGTACTTC.

CDR3 nucleotides: TGTGCCAGCAGTTTGAGATCGACAGGGGAAGACACAGGAAACACCATATATTTT. It is translated as CASSLRSTGEDTGNTIYF. The chain couples TRBV28 to TRBJ1-3; 8 bases fit TRBD1. CDR1 MDHEN and CDR2 SYDVKM come from the germline V gene. J was trimmed by 4 bases and V by 3 bases; bases with no gene match: 14. This CDR3 has 18 amino acids.

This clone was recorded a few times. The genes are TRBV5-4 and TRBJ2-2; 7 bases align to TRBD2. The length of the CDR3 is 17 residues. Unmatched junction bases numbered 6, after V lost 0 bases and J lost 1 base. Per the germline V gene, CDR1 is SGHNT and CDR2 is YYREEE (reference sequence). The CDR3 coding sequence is TGTGCCAGCAGCTTGGCCTACAGCGGGATGAACACCGGGGAGCTGTTTTTT. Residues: CASSLAYSGMNTGELFF.

The CDR3 bases are TGCGCCAGCAGCCAAGTTCAGGGTTCTGAAGCTTTCTTT. Translation gives CASSQVQGSEAFF. This chain links TRBV4-1 with TRBJ1-1, with D maybe TRBD1 (5 bases). The CDR3 contains 13 residues. Germline V CDR1 and CDR2: MGHRA, YSYEKL. V lost 1 base to trimming and J lost 6 bases, with 9 bases between them.